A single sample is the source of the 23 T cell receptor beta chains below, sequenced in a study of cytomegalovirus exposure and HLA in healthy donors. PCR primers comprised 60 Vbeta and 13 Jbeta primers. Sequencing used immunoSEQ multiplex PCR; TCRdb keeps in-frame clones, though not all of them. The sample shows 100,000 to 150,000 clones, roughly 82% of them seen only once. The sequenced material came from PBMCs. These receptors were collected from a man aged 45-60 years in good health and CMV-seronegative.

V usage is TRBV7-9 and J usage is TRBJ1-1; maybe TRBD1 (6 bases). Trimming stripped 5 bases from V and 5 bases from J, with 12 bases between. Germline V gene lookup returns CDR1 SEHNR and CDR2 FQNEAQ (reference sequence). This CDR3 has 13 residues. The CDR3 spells CASSLEGGTEAFF. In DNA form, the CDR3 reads TGTGCCAGCAGCCTAGAGGGGGGGACTGAAGCTTTCTTT.

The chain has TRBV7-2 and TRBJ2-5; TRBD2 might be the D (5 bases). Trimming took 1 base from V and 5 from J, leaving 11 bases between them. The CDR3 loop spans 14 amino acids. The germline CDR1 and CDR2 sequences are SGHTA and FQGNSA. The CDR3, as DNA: TGTGCCAGCAGCTTAGGAGGGATGGGGGAGACCCAGTACTTC. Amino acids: CASSLGGMGETQYF. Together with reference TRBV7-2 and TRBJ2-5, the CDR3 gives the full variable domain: GAGVSQSPSNKVTEKGKDVELRCDPISGHTALYWYRQSLGQGLEFLIYFQGNSAPDKSGLPSDRFSAERTGGSVSTLTIQRTQQEDSAVYLCASSLGGMGETQYFGPGTRLLVL.

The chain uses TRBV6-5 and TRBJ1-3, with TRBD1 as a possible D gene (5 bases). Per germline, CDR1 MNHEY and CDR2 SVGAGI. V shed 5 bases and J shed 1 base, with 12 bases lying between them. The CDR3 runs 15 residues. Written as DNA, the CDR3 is TGTGCCAGCAGTCCCATCGCAGGGTCTGGAAACACCATATATTTT. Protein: CASSPIAGSGNTIYF.

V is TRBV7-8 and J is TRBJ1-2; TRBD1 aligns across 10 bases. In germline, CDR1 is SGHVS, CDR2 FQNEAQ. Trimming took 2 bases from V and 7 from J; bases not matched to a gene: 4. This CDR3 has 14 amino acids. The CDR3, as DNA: TGTGCCAGCAGCTTACCCGGGACAGGGGCTGGCTACACCTTC. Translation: CASSLPGTGAGYTF. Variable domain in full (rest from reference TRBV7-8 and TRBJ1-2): GAGVSQSPRYKVAKRGQDVALRCDPISGHVSLFWYQQALGQGPEFLTYFQNEAQLDKSGLPSDRFFAERPEGSVSTLKIQRTQQEDSAVYLCASSLPGTGAGYTFGSGTRLTVV.

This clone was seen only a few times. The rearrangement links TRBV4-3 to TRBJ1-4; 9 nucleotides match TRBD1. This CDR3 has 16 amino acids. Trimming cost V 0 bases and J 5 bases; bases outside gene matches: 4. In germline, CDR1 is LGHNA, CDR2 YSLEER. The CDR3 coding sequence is TGCGCCAGCAGCCAAGAGTCCGGGACAGGGAATGAAAAACTGTTTTTT. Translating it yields CASSQESGTGNEKLFF.

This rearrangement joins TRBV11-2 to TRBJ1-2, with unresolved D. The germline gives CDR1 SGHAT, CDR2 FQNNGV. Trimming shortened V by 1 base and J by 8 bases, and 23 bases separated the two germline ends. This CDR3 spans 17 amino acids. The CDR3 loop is CASSLVRSRVGLGGYTF. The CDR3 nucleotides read TGTGCCAGCAGCTTAGTTAGGTCGAGGGTTGGACTTGGCGGCTACACCTTC. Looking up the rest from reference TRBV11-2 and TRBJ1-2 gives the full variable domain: EAGVAQSPRYKIIEKRQSVAFWCNPISGHATLYWYQQILGQGPKLLIQFQNNGVVDDSQLPKDRFSAERLKGVDSTLKIQPAKLEDSAVYLCASSLVRSRVGLGGYTFGSGTRLTVV.

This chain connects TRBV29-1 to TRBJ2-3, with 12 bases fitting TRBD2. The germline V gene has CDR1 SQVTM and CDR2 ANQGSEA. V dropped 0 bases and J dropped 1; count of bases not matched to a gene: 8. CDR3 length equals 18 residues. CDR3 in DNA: TGCAGCGTTGAAGATGTGACTAGCGGGGGCCATCGCACAGATACGCAGTATTTT. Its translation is CSVEDVTSGGHRTDTQYF.

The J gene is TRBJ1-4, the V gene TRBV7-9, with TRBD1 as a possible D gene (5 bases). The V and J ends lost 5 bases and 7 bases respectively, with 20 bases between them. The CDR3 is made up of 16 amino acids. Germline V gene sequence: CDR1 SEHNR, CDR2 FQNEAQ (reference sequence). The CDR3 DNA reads TGTGCCAGCAGCGCTACTCCCCGGGGGGTACGTGAAAAACTGTTTTTT. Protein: CASSATPRGVREKLFF.

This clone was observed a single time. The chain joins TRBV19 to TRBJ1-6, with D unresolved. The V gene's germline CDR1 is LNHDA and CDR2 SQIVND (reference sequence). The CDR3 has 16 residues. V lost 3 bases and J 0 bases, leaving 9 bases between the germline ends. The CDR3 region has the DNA TGTGCCAGTAGTATGACACCGAGCTCCTATAATTCACCCCTCCACTTT. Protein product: CASSMTPSSYNSPLHF.

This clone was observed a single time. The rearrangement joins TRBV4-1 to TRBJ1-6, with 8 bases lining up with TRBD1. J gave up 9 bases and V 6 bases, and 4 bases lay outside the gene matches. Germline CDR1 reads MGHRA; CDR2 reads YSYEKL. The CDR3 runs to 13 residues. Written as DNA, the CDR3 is TGCGCCAGCAGTTTCACAGGGGGTTCACCCCTCCACTTT. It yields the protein CASSFTGGSPLHF.

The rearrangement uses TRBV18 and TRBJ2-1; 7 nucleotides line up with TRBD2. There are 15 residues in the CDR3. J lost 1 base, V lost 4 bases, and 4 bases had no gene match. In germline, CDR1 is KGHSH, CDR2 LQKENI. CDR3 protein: CASSRSAGSYNEQFF. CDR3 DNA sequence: TGTGCCAGCTCACGATCAGCGGGATCCTACAATGAGCAGTTCTTC. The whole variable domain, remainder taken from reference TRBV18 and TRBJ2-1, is NAGVMQNPRHLVRRRGQEARLRCSPMKGHSHVYWYRQLPEEGLKFMVYLQKENIIDESGMPKERFSAEFPKEGPSILRIQQVVRGDSAAYFCASSRSAGSYNEQFFGPGTRLTVL.

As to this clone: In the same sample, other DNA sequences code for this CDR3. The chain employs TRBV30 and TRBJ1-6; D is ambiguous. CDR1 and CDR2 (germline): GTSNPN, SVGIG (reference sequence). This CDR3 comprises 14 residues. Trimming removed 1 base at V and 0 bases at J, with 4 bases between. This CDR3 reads CAWSGSSYNSPLHF. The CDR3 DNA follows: TGTGCCTGGAGTGGTAGCTCCTATAATTCACCCCTCCACTTT.

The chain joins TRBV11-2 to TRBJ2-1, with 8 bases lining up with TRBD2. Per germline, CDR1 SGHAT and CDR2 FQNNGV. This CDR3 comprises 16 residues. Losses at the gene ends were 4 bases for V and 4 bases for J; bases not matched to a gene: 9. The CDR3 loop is CASSYQRGPPYNEQFF. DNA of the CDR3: TGTGCCAGCAGCTACCAGCGGGGGCCTCCTTACAATGAGCAGTTCTTC.

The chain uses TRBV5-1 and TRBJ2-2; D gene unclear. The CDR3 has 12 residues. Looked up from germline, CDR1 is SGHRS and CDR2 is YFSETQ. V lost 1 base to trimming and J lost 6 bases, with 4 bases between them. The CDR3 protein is CASSLYSGELFF. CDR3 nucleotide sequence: TGCGCCAGCAGCTTGTATTCCGGGGAGCTGTTTTTT.

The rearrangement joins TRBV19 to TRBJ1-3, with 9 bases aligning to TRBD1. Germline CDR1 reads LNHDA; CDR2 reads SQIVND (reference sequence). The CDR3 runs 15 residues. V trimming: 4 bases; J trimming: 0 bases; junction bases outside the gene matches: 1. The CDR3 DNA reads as TGTGCCAGTAGTAGGGACAGGGACTCTGGAAACACCATATATTTT. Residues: CASSRDRDSGNTIYF.

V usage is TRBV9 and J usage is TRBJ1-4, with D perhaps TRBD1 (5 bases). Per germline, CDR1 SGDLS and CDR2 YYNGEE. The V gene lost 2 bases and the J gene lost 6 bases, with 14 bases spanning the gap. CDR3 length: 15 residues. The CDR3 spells CASSVRSGGDEKLFF. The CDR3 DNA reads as TGTGCCAGCAGCGTTAGGTCCGGGGGTGATGAAAAACTGTTTTTT.

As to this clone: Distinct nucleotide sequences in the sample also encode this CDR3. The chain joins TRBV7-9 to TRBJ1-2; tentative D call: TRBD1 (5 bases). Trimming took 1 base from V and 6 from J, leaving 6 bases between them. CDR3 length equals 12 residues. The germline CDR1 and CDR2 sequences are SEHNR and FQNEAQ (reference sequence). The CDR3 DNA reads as TGTGCCAGCAGCTTAGGCAGGGATGGCTACACCTTC. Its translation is CASSLGRDGYTF.

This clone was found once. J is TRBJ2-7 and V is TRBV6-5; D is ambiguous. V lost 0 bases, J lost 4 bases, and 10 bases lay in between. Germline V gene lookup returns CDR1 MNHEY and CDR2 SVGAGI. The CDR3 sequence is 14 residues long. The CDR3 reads CASSYSSLSYEQYF. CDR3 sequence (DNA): TGTGCCAGCAGTTACTCCTCACTATCTTACGAGCAGTACTTC.

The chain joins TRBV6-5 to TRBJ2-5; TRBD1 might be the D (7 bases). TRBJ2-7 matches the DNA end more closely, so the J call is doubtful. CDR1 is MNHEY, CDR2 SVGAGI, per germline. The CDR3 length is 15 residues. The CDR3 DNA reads TGTGCCAGCAGTTACTCTCGGCGGGACAGCTACGAGCAGTACTTC. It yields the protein CASSYSRRDSYEQYF.

CDR3: CASSGPRRADTQYF. The CDR3 DNA sequence: TGTGCCAGCAGTGGCCCCAGGAGGGCAGATACGCAGTATTTT. This chain links TRBV25-1 with TRBJ2-3, with D perhaps matching TRBD2 (6 bases). The CDR3 consists of 14 residues. Germline-derived CDR1 and CDR2 are MGHDK and SYGVNS. Trimming stripped 4 bases from V and 4 bases from J, with 12 bases between.

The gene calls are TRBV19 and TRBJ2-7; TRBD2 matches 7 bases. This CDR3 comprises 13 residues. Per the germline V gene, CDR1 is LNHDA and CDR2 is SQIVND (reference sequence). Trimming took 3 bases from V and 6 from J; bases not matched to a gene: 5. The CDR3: CASSMGPGGEQYF. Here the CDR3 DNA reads TGTGCCAGTAGTATGGGACCGGGGGGCGAGCAGTACTTC.

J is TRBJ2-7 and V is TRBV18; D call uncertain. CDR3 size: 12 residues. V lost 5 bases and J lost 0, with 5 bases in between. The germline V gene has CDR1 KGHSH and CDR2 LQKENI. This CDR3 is CASSSLSYEQYF. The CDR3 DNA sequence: TGTGCCAGCTCAAGCCTCTCCTACGAGCAGTACTTC.

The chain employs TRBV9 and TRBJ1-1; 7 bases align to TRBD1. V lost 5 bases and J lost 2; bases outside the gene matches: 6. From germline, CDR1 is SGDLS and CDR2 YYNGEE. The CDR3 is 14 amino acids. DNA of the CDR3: TGTGCCAGCAGTTATCGACAGGGCAACACTGAAGCTTTCTTT. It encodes CASSYRQGNTEAFF.